The present entry profiles one T cell receptor beta chain with its context. This entry comes from a study of OX40 agonist ivuxolimab in advanced cancers. Study as a whole: Patients were dosed with the agonistic anti-OX40 (CD134) antibody ivuxolimab.

Using immunoSEQ multiplex PCR, the repertoire was profiled, and TCRdb retains in-frame clones only, with some absent. The sample gives some 42,000 clones, 82% of which show up once; roughly 24% is in the top ten. The CDR3 consists of 9 residues. Germline V gene data show CDR1 as MRHNA and CDR2 as SNTAGT. V lost 7 bases and J lost 9, with 4 bases in between. Here the sequenced sample was CD4+ or CD8+ T cells sorted from blood, taken in a trial of the OX40 agonist ivuxolimab. This chain joins TRBV6-4 and TRBJ1-5; D gene unclear. This clonotype was obtained from an adult with an advanced solid tumor such as melanoma, head and neck, liver or kidney cancer. CDR3 loop: CASTLPQHF. CDR3 in DNA: TGTGCCAGCACCCTGCCCCAGCATTTT.